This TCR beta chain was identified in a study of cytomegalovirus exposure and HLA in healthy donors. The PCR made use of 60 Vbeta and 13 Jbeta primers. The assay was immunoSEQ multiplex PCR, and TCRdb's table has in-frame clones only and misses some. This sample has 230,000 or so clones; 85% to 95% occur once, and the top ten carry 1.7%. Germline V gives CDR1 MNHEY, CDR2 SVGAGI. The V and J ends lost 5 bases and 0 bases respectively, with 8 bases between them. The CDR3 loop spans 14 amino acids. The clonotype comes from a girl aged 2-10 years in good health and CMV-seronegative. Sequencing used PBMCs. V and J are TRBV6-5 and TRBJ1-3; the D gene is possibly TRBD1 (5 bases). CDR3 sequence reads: CASSDRYSGNTIYF. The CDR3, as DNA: TGTGCCAGCAGTGACAGATACTCTGGAAACACCATATATTTT.